This T cell receptor (beta chain) was observed in a study of blood T cell repertoires in COVID-19. Study context: The samples span acute and convalescent COVID-19 from the United States, Italy and Spain. The cDNA or gDNA used as material had been derived from T cells, B-cell-depleted T cells, or PBMCs.

Germline CDR1 is SEHNR and CDR2 is FQNEAQ (reference sequence). The CDR3 length is 15 residues. V shed 1 base and J shed 0 bases, with 7 bases lying between them. Source study methods: Nucleated cell number was recorded as an estimate derived from reference gene primer amplification. The protocol was immunoSEQ multiplex PCR, while the TCRdb copy is restricted to in-frame clones and leaves out a portion. The D gene and trimming were derived from the DNA, and the V and J assignments and clone size from that table. The sample lists about 28,000 clones, roughly 87% occurring once. The chain recombines TRBV7-9 with TRBJ2-1; D call uncertain. This TCR was sampled from a man between 60 and 70 years old with active COVID-19. The sequenced sample was peripheral blood. CDR3 sequence (DNA): TGTGCCAGCAGCTTAGTCACGAGCTCCTACAATGAGCAGTTCTTC. This sequence encodes CASSLVTSSYNEQFF.